The 18 T cell receptor beta chains below were found in one sample sequenced in a study of early T cells in non-severe SARS-CoV-2 infection. TCRdb analysed the 5' RACE reads with MiXCR anew, one entry per CDR3 protein. Of 70,000 to 90,000 distinct CDR3 sequences detected, about an eighth appear once; the ten largest clones hold 3.4%. The material sequenced was whole blood. The receptor set was obtained from an adult who was a healthcare worker with PCR-confirmed SARS-CoV-2 infection or an uninfected control (not recorded which).

This clonotype was seen more than once but under ten times. The chain recombines TRBV10-3 with TRBJ1-4; the D gene is possibly TRBD1 (5 bases). The CDR3 covers 11 residues. The V gene's germline CDR1 is ENHRY and CDR2 SYGVKD. Trimming removed 2 bases at V and 10 bases at J, with 5 bases between. The CDR3 sequence: CAISEGGKLFF. Written as DNA, the CDR3 is TGTGCCATCAGTGAGGGGGGAAAACTGTTTTTT.

The table lists this clonotype with many counts. The chain combines TRBV20-1 with TRBJ2-7, with 9 nucleotides matching TRBD1. CDR1 is DFQATT, CDR2 SNEGSKA, per germline (reference sequence). This CDR3 has 15 amino acids. The V gene end was trimmed by 1 base and the J gene end by 1 base; junction bases not matched to a gene: 5. The CDR3 sequence is CSARVKDRGSYEQYF. The CDR3 coding sequence is TGCAGTGCTAGAGTCAAGGACAGGGGTTCCTACGAGCAGTACTTC.

At least ten counts were recorded for this clonotype. A read error may account for a junction end that differs from germline. The chain combines TRBV20-1 with TRBJ2-3; the D gene is possibly TRBD1 (5 bases). The germline gives CDR1 DFQATT, CDR2 SNEGSKA (reference sequence). The CDR3 contains 13 residues. The CDR3 DNA follows: TGCAGCGCTAACCGTCAGGGTAAAATTGGACAATCTTTT. As protein: CSANRQGKIGQSF.

V usage is TRBV7-9 and J usage is TRBJ1-4; D is possibly TRBD1 (5 bases). V shed 5 bases and J shed 5 bases, with 15 bases lying between them. The CDR3 extends over 15 amino acids. CDR1 SEHNR and CDR2 FQNEAQ come from the germline V gene (reference sequence). The CDR3 protein is CASSATTARNEKLFF. The CDR3 DNA reads TGTGCCAGCAGCGCTACGACAGCTAGAAATGAAAAACTGTTTTTT.

This clonotype came up a few times. J is TRBJ1-1 and V is TRBV7-8; tentative D call: TRBD1 (5 bases). Germline CDR1 SGHVS, CDR2 FQNEAQ. Trimming took 2 bases from V and 0 from J, leaving 13 bases between them. The CDR3 extends over 16 amino acids. The CDR3 DNA sequence: TGTGCCAGCAGCTTATCCCGACAGTTCCTGAACACTGAAGCTTTCTTT. Protein product: CASSLSRQFLNTEAFF. The entire variable domain, with the rest obtained from reference TRBV7-8 and TRBJ1-1, is as follows: GAGVSQSPRYKVAKRGQDVALRCDPISGHVSLFWYQQALGQGPEFLTYFQNEAQLDKSGLPSDRFFAERPEGSVSTLKIQRTQQEDSAVYLCASSLSRQFLNTEAFFGQGTRLTVV.

The chain employs TRBV12-5 and TRBJ2-5, with a possible D match to TRBD2 (7 bases). This CDR3 comprises 14 residues. The germline V and J ends were trimmed by 3 bases and 7 bases, with 15 bases remaining between them. Germline CDR1 reads LGHNT; CDR2 reads FRNRAP. The CDR3 DNA follows: TGTGCTAGTGGTTTAGGGGGGGATCGAGGGACCCAGTACTTC. It codes for CASGLGGDRGTQYF. The entire variable domain, with the rest obtained from reference TRBV12-5 and TRBJ2-5, is as follows: DARVTQTPRHKVTEMGQEVTMRCQPILGHNTVFWYRQTMMQGLELLAYFRNRAPLDDSGMPKDRFSAEMPDATLATLKIQPSEPRDSAVYFCASGLGGDRGTQYFGPGTRLLVL.

The chain couples TRBV7-3 to TRBJ2-1; D is perhaps TRBD1 or TRBD2 (5 bases each). Trimming took off 3 bases at V and 5 bases at J, with 5 bases between the two ends. Germline V gene data show CDR1 as SGHTA and CDR2 as FQGTGA. This CDR3 is built from 12 residues. CDR3 nucleotides: TGTGCCAGCAGCTTGGGGGACAATGAGCAGTTCTTC. Translated: CASSLGDNEQFF. Full variable domain (missing parts from reference TRBV7-3 and TRBJ2-1): GAGVSQTPSNKVTEKGKYVELRCDPISGHTALYWYRQSLGQGPEFLIYFQGTGAADDSGLPNDRFFAVRPEGSVSTLKIQRTERGDSAVYLCASSLGDNEQFFGPGTRLTVL.

This clonotype was counted many times. The chain has TRBV28 and TRBJ2-6; 10 bases line up with TRBD2. Germline CDR1 MDHEN, CDR2 SYDVKM. V gave up 5 bases and J gave up 0 bases; unmatched junction bases: 10. The CDR3 contains 19 residues. The CDR3 reads CASSPYPLAGDSGANVLTF. The CDR3 region has the DNA TGTGCCAGCAGTCCATACCCTCTAGCGGGAGACTCTGGGGCCAACGTCCTGACTTTC.

This clonotype was seen a few times. This chain joins TRBV20-1 and TRBJ1-2, with 9 positions matching TRBD1. Looked up from germline, CDR1 is DFQATT and CDR2 is SNEGSKA (reference sequence). Losses at the gene ends were 5 bases for V and 7 bases for J; bases not matched to a gene: 8. CDR3 size: 13 residues. CDR3 region: CSAPQGARSGYTF. The CDR3 DNA is TGCAGTGCTCCACAGGGGGCGCGGAGTGGCTACACCTTC.

This clonotype was detected many times. J is TRBJ2-7 and V is TRBV28; 8 bases match TRBD2. Trimming removed 8 bases from V and 2 bases from J; junction bases left unmatched: 14. Germline V lookup: CDR1 MDHEN, CDR2 SYDVKM. The CDR3 runs 16 residues. CDR3 DNA sequence: TGTGCCAGCCACCGGCTAGCGGGCTTGGGGGCCTACGAGCAGTACTTC. Its translation is CASHRLAGLGAYEQYF. Variable domain in full (rest from reference TRBV28 and TRBJ2-7): DVKVTQSSRYLVKRTGEKVFLECVQDMDHENMFWYRQDPGLGLRLIYFSYDVKMKEKGDIPEGYSVSREKKERFSLILESASTNQTSMYLCASHRLAGLGAYEQYFGPGTRLTVT.

Notes on this clonotype: Given a much more abundant clone one base away, this may be a read error. This chain connects TRBV20-1 to TRBJ2-1, with 10 bases identical to TRBD2. The CDR3 sequence is 14 residues long. Germline CDR1 and CDR2: DFQATT and SNEGSKA (reference sequence). With 6 bases clipped from V and 7 bases from J, the junction kept 9 bases outside the gene matches. This chain's CDR3 is CSASSLAGDNEQFF. CDR3 nucleotide sequence: TGCAGTGCGTCGAGCCTAGCGGGAGATAATGAGCAGTTCTTC.

This rearrangement joins TRBV7-3 to TRBJ2-1; D is possibly TRBD2 (5 bases). This CDR3 has 14 amino acids. Trimming took 3 bases from V and 12 from J, leaving 18 bases between them. The germline V gene has CDR1 SGHTA and CDR2 FQGTGA. The CDR3 nucleotides are TGTGCCAGCAGCTTCTCTGGACTCCCGTGGGGGCAGTTCTTC. Protein sequence: CASSFSGLPWGQFF.

CDR3 residues: CASNGLAVYEQYF. The CDR3 nucleotides read TGTGCCAGCAACGGACTAGCGGTCTACGAGCAGTACTTC. V is TRBV11-2 and J is TRBJ2-7; 10 nucleotides align to TRBD2. Germline V gene data show CDR1 as SGHAT and CDR2 as FQNNGV. This CDR3 is built from 13 residues. V lost 7 bases to trimming and J lost 3 bases; unmatched junction nucleotides: 3.

V is TRBV20-1 and J is TRBJ2-5; 8 bases align to TRBD1. The CDR3 has 14 amino acids. The junction had 7 bases not matched to a gene; V was cut back by 3 bases and J by 4 bases. Germline V CDR1 and CDR2: DFQATT, SNEGSKA (reference sequence). Here the CDR3 reads CSASKNRGAETQYF. DNA for the CDR3: TGCAGTGCTAGCAAGAACAGGGGGGCAGAGACCCAGTACTTC.

CDR3 coding DNA: TGCAGTGCTAGAAGGCAGGGCTCCAGGATGAACACTGAAGCTTTCTTT. Protein sequence: CSARRQGSRMNTEAFF. V gene TRBV20-1 combines with J gene TRBJ1-1; tentative D call: TRBD1 (5 bases). The CDR3 sequence is 16 residues long. The germline V gene encodes CDR1 DFQATT and CDR2 SNEGSKA (reference sequence). Trimming pared 2 bases from V and 0 bases from J, leaving 16 bases between.

This chain joins TRBV25-1 and TRBJ1-6; no reliable D call. Trimming stripped 3 bases from V and 6 bases from J, with 9 bases between. CDR1 and CDR2 (germline): MGHDK, SYGVNS. The CDR3 length is 14 residues. The CDR3 sequence: CASSDWEANSPLHF. The CDR3 DNA is TGTGCCAGCAGTGATTGGGAAGCTAATTCACCCCTCCACTTT. The full variable domain, with the rest looked up from reference TRBV25-1 and TRBJ1-6, is EADIYQTPRYLVIGTGKKITLECSQTMGHDKMYWYQQDPGMELHLIHYSYGVNSTEKGDLSSESTVSRIRTEHFPLTLESARPSHTSQYLCASSDWEANSPLHFGNGTRLTVT.

Remarks on this clonotype: This clone may be a read error of a much larger clone one base away. The genes are TRBV28 and TRBJ1-4, with D perhaps TRBD1 (5 bases). The CDR3 covers 11 residues. V lost 10 bases to trimming and J lost 13 bases, with 16 bases between them. Germline CDR1 MDHEN, CDR2 SYDVKM. CDR3 sequence: CATQTERILFF. CDR3 bases: TGTGCCACCCAGACAGAGCGAATACTGTTTTTT.

V gene TRBV4-1 combines with J gene TRBJ2-1; D uncertain. This CDR3 is built from 15 residues. Trimming pared 5 bases from V and 4 bases from J, leaving 15 bases between. Germline values: CDR1 MGHRA, CDR2 YSYEKL. Written as DNA, the CDR3 is TGCGCCAGCAGCTCAGCCCTAGAGGATTACAATGAGCAGTTCTTC. Translated, it gives CASSSALEDYNEQFF.